This T cell receptor (beta chain) was identified during a study of T cell repertoires in ileal Crohn's disease (dated by TCRdb to between 2018 and 2021). Context from the whole study: Median disease duration was about eight years, and roughly a third of patients were identified as active smokers at the time of surgery. Surgery was performed for a complication in all patients, with stricturing disease in 61% and penetrating disease in roughly 40%. Roughly half of the patients were given postoperative therapy, with 15 to 20 on anti-TNF agents and about a dozen on thiopurines. The M6 samples were biopsies of the neoterminal ileum collected during postoperative colonoscopy. TCR repertoire analysis was performed in just over 55 Crohn's disease patients drawn from a prospective multicentre cohort. Running in parallel with the study was a multicentre cohort set up to find predictors of early endoscopic recurrence following ileocolonic resection. Endoscopic postoperative recurrence was defined by a Rutgeerts score above i0. A total of roughly 170 mucosal samples from 57 patients were sequenced, collected from several sites on the surgical specimen and at postoperative endoscopy. Here is what the overall study found, with its caveats: The timing of postoperative endoscopy varied within the first year after surgery, and the median delay was about seven months. Higher high-frequency clone percentages at surgery were associated with endoscopic recurrence; all patients with clonality above 26.8% (18/57) had recurrence. A significantly higher proportion of clonal expansions was observed in active smokers at surgery than in non-smokers (about 25% vs 20%, p=0.02). Sorted CD8 T cells carried more high-frequency clones than CD4 T cells, suggesting mucosal expansions were mainly CD8. Mucosal CD4 and CD8 T cells were sorted and sequenced only in a subgroup of patients, the size of which was not stated.

For commercial TCRB immunosequencing, about 500 nanograms of biopsy DNA were submitted for each sample. CDR3 regions were amplified from genomic DNA by Adaptive Biotechnology using a two-step, amplification bias-controlled multiplex PCR. Primers covering every V and J gene segment were used in the first PCR, while barcodes and Illumina adapters were added in the second PCR. CDR3 libraries were sequenced on an Illumina instrument. The authors' pipeline ran thus. Vendor-provided pipelines were combined with custom analysis of raw data in R/Bioconductor under R version 3.3.0. Clonality, ranging from 0 to 1, was calculated as the inverse of the normalised Shannon entropy of all productive clones. The repertoire share taken up by the top 100 clones defined high-frequency clones, and only clones that passed a 95% confidence test were kept. The Simpson index measured repertoire diversity, and the Morisita-Horn index measured overlap between samples. This is the immuneACCESS table as TCRdb keeps it, with only in-frame sequences that have V and J called. A part of the clones is gone; compared with another copy, unresolved V genes explain less than half, and the rest is unexplained. V and J calls and clone size are given by that table; D and trimming were obtained from the DNA. The sample contains tens of thousands of clones, less than 90% of them found a single time. The top ten clones comprise approximately 2% of the sample.

What the time point label conveys for this sample: neoterminal ileum biopsy at postoperative endoscopy, about 6 months after surgery. Adults with ileal or ileocolonic Crohn's disease for whom ileocolonic resection was indicated were considered eligible. Before DNA extraction, whole ileal mucosal biopsies were kept frozen at -80 degrees C. Genomic DNA was extracted from frozen whole biopsies using a TRizol-based method and was quantified with a NanoDrop 2000 spectrophotometer. Relative to germline, V is missing 1 base and J is missing 2 bases, with 8 bases of the junction outside any gene match. Via the germline V gene, CDR1 is SGHNT and CDR2 YENEEA. The CDR3, from cysteine to phenylalanine, totals 17 residues. The entry retains the CDR3 DNA only, 51 bases that are in frame from base 1. Details on this clone: No cognate antigen has been identified for it. The sample holds no much larger clone one base away, and base qualities are not on file.

The sequence was obtained from an adult with Crohn's disease. The chain uses TRBV11-3 and TRBJ2-5; TRBD2 fits 9 bases in the junction. Sequences were obtained from ileal tissue. The CDR3: CASSLVQLTSGQETQYF. The nucleotides are TGTGCCAGCAGCTTAGTCCAATTGACTAGCGGACAAGAGACCCAGTACTTC.